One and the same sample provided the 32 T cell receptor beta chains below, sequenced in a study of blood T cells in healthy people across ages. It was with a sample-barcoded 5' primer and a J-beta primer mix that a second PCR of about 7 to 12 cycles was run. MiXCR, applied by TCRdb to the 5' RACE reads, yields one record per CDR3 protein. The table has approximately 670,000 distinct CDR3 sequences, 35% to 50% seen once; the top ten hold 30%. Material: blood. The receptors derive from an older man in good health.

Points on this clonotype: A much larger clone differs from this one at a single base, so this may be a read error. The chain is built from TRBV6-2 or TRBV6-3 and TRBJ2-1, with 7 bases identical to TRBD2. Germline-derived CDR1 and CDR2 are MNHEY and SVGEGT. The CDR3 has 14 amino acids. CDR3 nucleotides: TGTGCCAGCAGTTATCAGCGGGGTTACAATGTGCAGTTCTTC. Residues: CASSYQRGYNVQFF.

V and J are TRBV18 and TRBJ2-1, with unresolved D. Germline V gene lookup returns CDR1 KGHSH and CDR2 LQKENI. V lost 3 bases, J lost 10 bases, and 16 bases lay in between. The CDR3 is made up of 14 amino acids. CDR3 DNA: TGTGCCAGCTCACCTAACGGACCGGGCCCGGAGCAGTTCTTC. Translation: CASSPNGPGPEQFF.

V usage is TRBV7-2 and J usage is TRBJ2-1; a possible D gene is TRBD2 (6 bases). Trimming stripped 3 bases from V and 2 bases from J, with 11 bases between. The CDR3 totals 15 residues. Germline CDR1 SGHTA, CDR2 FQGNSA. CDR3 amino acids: CASSLEGRPYNEQFF. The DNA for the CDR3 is TGTGCCAGCAGCTTGGAGGGGAGGCCCTACAATGAGCAGTTCTTC.

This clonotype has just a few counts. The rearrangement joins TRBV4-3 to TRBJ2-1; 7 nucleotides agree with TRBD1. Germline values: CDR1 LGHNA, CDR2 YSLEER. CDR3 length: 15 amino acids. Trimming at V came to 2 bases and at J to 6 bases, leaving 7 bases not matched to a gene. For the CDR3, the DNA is TGCGCCAGCAGCCAACTGGGAAACAGGGGCAATGAGCAGTTCTTC. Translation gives CASSQLGNRGNEQFF.

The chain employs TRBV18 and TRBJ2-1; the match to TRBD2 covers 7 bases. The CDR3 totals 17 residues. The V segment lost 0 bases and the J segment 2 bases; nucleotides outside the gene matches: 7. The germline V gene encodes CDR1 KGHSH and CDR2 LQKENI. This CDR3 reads CASSPPFNGGTYNEQFF. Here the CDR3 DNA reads TGTGCCAGCTCACCACCGTTCAACGGGGGGACCTACAATGAGCAGTTCTTC.

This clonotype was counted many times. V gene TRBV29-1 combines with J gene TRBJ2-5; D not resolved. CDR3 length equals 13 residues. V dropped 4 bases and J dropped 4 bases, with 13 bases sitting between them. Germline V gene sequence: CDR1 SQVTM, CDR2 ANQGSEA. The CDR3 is CSVGLSTLETQYF. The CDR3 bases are TGCAGCGTTGGTCTCAGCACTCTAGAGACCCAGTACTTC. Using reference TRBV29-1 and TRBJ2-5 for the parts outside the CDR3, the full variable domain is SAVISQKPSRDICQRGTSLTIQCQVDSQVTMMFWYRQQPGQSLTLIATANQGSEATYESGFVIDKFPISRPNLTFSTLTVSNMSPEDSSIYLCSVGLSTLETQYFGPGTRLLVL.

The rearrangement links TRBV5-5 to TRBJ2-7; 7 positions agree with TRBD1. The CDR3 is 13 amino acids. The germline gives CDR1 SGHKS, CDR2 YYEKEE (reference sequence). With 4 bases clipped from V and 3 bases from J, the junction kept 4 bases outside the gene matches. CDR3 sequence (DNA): TGTGCCAGCAGCGTGTACAGGGGCTACGAGCAGTACTTC. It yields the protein CASSVYRGYEQYF.

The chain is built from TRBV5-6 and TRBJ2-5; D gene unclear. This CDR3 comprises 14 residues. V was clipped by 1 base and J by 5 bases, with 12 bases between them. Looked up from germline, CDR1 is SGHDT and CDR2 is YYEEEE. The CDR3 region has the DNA TGTGCCAGCAGCTTGAGGTCAGCGACGGAGACCCAGTACTTC. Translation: CASSLRSATETQYF.

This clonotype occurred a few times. Here the CDR3 DNA reads TGTGCCAGCAGCTTAGAAGGGGGATCAGAGACCCAGTACTTC. It yields the protein CASSLEGGSETQYF. This chain connects TRBV7-2 to TRBJ2-5; tentative D call: TRBD1 (6 bases). Germline CDR1 and CDR2: SGHTA and FQGNSA. V dropped 1 base and J dropped 4 bases, with 10 bases sitting between them. The CDR3 has 14 residues.

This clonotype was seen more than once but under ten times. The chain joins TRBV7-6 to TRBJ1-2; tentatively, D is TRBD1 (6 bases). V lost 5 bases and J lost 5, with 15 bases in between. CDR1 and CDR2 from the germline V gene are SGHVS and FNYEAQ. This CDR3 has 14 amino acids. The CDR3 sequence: CASSPITGTYGYTF. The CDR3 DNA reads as TGTGCCAGCAGCCCTATAACAGGGACTTATGGCTACACCTTC. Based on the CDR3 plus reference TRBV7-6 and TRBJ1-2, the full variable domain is GAGVSQSPRYKVTKRGQDVALRCDPISGHVSLYWYRQALGQGPEFLTYFNYEAQQDKSGLPNDRFSAERPEGSISTLTIQRTEQRDSAMYRCASSPITGTYGYTFGSGTRLTVV.

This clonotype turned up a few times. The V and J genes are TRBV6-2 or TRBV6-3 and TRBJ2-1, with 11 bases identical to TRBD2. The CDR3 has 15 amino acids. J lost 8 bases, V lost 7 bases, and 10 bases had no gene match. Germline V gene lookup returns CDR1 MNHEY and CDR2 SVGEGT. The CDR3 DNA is TGTGCCAGCAAGCTTAGCGGGGGGGCTGTGGATGAGCAGTTCTTC. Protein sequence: CASKLSGGAVDEQFF.

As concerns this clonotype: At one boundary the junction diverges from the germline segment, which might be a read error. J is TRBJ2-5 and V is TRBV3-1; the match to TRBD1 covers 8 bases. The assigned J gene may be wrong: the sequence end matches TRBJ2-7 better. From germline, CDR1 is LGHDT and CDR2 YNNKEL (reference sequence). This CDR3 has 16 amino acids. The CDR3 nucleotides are TGTGCCGGCAGCCAAGGCGGGACAGGTCTCTCCTACGAGCAGTACTTC. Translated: CAGSQGGTGLSYEQYF.

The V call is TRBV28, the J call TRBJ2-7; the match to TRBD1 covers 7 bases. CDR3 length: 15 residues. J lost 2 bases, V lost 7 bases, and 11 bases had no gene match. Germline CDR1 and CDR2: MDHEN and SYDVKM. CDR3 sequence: CASKTGTATTYEQYF. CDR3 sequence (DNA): TGTGCCAGCAAAACAGGGACAGCGACAACCTACGAGCAGTACTTC.

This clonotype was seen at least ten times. CDR3 loop: CSATQAGGPGETQYF. The CDR3 DNA reads as TGCAGTGCAACCCAAGCGGGGGGGCCTGGAGAGACCCAGTACTTC. This chain connects TRBV20-1 to TRBJ2-5; 10 bases map to TRBD2. V lost 6 bases to trimming and J lost 4 bases; unmatched junction nucleotides: 11. Germline V lookup: CDR1 DFQATT, CDR2 SNEGSKA (reference sequence). The CDR3 has 15 residues.

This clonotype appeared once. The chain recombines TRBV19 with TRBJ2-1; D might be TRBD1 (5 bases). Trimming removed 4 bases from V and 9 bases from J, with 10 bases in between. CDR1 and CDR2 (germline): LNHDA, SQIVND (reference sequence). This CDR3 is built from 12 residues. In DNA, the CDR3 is TGTGCCAGTAGTAAGGTCACAGGTGAGCAGTTCTTC. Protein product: CASSKVTGEQFF.

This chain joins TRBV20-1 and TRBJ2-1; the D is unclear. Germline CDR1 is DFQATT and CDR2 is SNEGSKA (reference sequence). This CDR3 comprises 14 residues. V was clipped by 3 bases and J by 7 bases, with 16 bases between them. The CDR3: CSASWKLVQNEQFF. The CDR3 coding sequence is TGCAGTGCTAGCTGGAAGCTAGTCCAGAATGAGCAGTTCTTC.

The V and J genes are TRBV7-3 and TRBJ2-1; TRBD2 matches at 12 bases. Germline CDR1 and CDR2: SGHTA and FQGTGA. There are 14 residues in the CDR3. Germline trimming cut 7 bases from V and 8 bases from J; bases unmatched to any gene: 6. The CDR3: CASTGGLAGDEQFF. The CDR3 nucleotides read TGTGCCAGCACAGGGGGACTAGCGGGTGATGAGCAGTTCTTC.

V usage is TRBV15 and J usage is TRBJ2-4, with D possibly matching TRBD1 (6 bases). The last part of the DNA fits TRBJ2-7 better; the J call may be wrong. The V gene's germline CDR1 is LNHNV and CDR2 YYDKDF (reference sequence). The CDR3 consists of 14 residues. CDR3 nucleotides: TGTGCCACCAGCAGAAACTCACAGGGTAACGAGCAGTACTTC. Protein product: CATSRNSQGNEQYF.

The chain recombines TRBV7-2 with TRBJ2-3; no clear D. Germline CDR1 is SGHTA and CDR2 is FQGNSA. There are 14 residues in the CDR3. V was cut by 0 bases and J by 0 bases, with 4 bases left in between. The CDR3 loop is CASSLAPSTDTQYF. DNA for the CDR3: TGTGCCAGCAGCTTAGCGCCTAGCACAGATACGCAGTATTTT.

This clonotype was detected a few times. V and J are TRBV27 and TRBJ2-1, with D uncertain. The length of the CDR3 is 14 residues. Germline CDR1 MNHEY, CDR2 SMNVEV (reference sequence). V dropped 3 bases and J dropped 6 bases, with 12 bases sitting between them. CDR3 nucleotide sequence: TGTGCCAGCAGTTTTCGGGCCCTCTCCAATGAGCAGTTCTTC. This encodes CASSFRALSNEQFF.

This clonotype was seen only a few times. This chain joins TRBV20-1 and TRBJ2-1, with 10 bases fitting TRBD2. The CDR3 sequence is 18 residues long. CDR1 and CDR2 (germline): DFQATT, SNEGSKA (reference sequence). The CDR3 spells CRHKPDSGRYRSYNEQFF. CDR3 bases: TGCAGACACAAACCAGATAGCGGGAGGTATAGGTCCTACAATGAGCAGTTCTTC.

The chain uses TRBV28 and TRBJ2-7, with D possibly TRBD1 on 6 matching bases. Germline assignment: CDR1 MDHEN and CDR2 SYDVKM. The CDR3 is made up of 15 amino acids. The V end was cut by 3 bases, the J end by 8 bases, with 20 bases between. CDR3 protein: CASSFRGASGTQQYF. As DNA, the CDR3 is TGTGCCAGCAGTTTCAGGGGAGCTTCGGGAACACAGCAGTACTTC.

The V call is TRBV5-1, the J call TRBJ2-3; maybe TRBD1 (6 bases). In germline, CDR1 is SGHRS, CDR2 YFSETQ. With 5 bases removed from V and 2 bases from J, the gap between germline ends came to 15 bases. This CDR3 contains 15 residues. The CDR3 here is CASSSRDIHTDTQYF. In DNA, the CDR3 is TGCGCCAGCAGTTCCCGGGACATACACACAGATACGCAGTATTTT.

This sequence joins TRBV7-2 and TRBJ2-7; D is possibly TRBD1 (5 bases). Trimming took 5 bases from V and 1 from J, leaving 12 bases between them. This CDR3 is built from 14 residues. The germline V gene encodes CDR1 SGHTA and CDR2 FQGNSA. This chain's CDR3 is CASSNDSISYEQYF. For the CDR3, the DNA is TGTGCCAGCAGCAATGACAGTATTTCCTACGAGCAGTACTTC.

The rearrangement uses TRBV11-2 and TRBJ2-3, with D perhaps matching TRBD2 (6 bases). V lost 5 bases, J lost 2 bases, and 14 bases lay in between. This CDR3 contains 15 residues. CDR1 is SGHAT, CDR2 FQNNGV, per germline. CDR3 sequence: CASSPRSGFTDTQYF. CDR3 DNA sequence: TGTGCCAGCAGCCCGAGGAGCGGGTTCACAGATACGCAGTATTTT.

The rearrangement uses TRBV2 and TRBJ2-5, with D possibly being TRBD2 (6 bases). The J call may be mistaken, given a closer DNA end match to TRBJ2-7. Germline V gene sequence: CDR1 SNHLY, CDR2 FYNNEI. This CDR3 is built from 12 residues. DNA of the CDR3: TGTGCCAGCAGGAGACTAGCCTACGAGCAGTACTTC. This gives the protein CASRRLAYEQYF.

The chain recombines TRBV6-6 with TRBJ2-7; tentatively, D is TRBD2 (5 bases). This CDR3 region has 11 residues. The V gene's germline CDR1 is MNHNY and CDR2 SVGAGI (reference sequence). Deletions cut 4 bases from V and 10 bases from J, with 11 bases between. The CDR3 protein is CASSSRGPQYF. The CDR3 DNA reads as TGTGCCAGCAGTTCCCGGGGTCCCCAGTACTTC.

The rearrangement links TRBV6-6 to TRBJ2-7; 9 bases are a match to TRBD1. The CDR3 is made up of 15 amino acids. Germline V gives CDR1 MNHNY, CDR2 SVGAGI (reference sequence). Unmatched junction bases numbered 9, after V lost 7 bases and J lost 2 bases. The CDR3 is CASTLGDRVPYEQYF. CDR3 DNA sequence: TGTGCCAGCACCCTCGGGGACAGGGTACCCTACGAGCAGTACTTC.

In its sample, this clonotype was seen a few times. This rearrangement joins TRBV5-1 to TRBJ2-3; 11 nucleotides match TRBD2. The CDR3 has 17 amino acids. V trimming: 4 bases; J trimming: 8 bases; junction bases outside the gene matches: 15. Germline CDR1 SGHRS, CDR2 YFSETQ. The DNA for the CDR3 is TGCGCCAGCAGCCCGACACAACTAGCGGGGGAGGGAGTTACGCAGTATTTT. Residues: CASSPTQLAGEGVTQYF.

The DNA for the CDR3 is TGTGCCAGCAGCCAAGGACGGCGCGCCACTGAAGCTTTCTTT. Its translation is CASSQGRRATEAFF. The chain employs TRBV9 and TRBJ1-1; no reliable D call. Trimming left V 4 bases short and J 4 bases short, with 14 bases between. The CDR3 contains 14 residues. From germline, CDR1 is SGDLS and CDR2 YYNGEE.

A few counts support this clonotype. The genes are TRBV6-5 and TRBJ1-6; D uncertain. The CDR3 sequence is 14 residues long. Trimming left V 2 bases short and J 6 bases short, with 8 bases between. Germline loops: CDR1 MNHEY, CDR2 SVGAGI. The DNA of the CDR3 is TGTGCCAGCAGTTACGCGGACCTTAATTCACCCCTCCACTTT. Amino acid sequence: CASSYADLNSPLHF.

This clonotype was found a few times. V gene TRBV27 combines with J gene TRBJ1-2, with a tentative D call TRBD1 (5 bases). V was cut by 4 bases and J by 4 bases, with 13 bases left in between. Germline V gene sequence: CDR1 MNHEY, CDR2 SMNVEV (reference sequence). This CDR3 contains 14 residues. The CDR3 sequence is CASSSRGQPYGYTF. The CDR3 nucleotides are TGTGCCAGCAGTTCCCGTGGACAACCCTATGGCTACACCTTC.